This TCR beta chain stems from a study of cytotoxic CD8 clonotypes in ibrutinib-treated CLL. Study as a whole: Results showed around 24 partial and 2 complete responses; following median approximately 73 months, approximately 14 remained remitted, roughly 12 advanced. Study-level results: Clonality showed a rise at ibrutinib response that reversed toward baseline at progression. Clonality (at baseline) was higher than in age-matched healthy donors and tracked circulating CD8+ T-cell counts.

Clones were sequenced by immunoSEQ multiplex PCR, and TCRdb holds only the in-frame ones, with some missing. The sample records 130,000 or so clones, about 72% being singletons. A remark on this clone: Its antigen is undetermined.

Around 2.2 micrograms of genomic DNA came from cryopreserved PBMCs for TCR beta libraries. With 5 bases removed from V and 0 bases from J, the gap between germline ends came to 8 bases. The CDR3 spans 14 residues. Germline values: CDR1 MNHEY, CDR2 SMNVEV (reference sequence). The TCR was taken from a human donor with chronic lymphocytic leukemia. This specimen consisted of PBMCs, obtained after 12 months of ibrutinib treatment. The rearrangement joins TRBV27 to TRBJ1-5, with D unclear. For the CDR3, the DNA is TGTGCCAGCAGTCTCTCTTATAGCAATCAGCCCCAGCATTTT. Its translation is CASSLSYSNQPQHF.